A single sample gave rise to the 18 T cell receptor beta chains below, sequenced in a study of cytomegalovirus exposure and HLA in healthy donors. The PCR ran on 60 Vbeta and 13 Jbeta primers. Using immunoSEQ multiplex PCR, the repertoire was profiled, and TCRdb retains in-frame clones only, with some absent. The sample shows about 140,000 clones, approximately 80% of them seen only once. Sequenced input: PBMCs. Every receptor here comes from a woman aged 50 to 60 in good health and CMV-seropositive.

The chain combines TRBV5-1 with TRBJ1-5, with D unresolved. Germline assignment: CDR1 SGHRS and CDR2 YFSETQ. The CDR3 consists of 15 residues. With 1 base removed from V and 0 bases from J, the gap between germline ends came to 8 bases. CDR3: CASSLKEHSNQPQHF. CDR3 bases: TGCGCCAGCAGCTTGAAAGAACATAGCAATCAGCCCCAGCATTTT.

V and J are TRBV7-2 and TRBJ1-1; D gene uncertain. Looked up from germline, CDR1 is SGHTA and CDR2 is FQGNSA. V shed 3 bases and J shed 2 bases, with 10 bases lying between them. The CDR3 runs to 14 residues. As DNA, the CDR3 is TGTGCCAGCAGCTTCCCCGGTTTCAACACTGAAGCTTTCTTT. Translated: CASSFPGFNTEAFF.

The rearrangement uses TRBV18 and TRBJ2-3; 7 positions agree with TRBD1. The V segment lost 5 bases and the J segment 5 bases; nucleotides outside the gene matches: 4. Germline V gene data show CDR1 as KGHSH and CDR2 as LQKENI. The CDR3 runs 13 residues. For the CDR3, the DNA is TGTGCCAGCTCAAAGGGGGCCGGAGATACGCAGTATTTT. Residues: CASSKGAGDTQYF.

In this sample, this clone turned up once. One end of the junction varies from germline; a read error may be responsible. CDR3 nucleotides: TGTGCCTGGGGGACAGGGAACCCCGGGGAGCTGTTTTTT. Encoded protein: CAWGTGNPGELFF. The chain carries TRBV30 and TRBJ2-2; 9 bases are a match to TRBD1. CDR1 is GTSNPN and CDR2 is SVGIG in the germline V gene (reference sequence). This CDR3 has 13 amino acids.

This rearrangement joins TRBV2 to TRBJ1-2; unclear D gene. CDR1 SNHLY and CDR2 FYNNEI come from the germline V gene. V was trimmed by 10 bases and J by 0 bases, leaving 18 bases between them. The length of the CDR3 is 15 residues. CDR3 sequence (DNA): TGTGCCACCCGACCTTTACGGGTTCCTAACTATGGCTACACCTTC. Amino acids: CATRPLRVPNYGYTF.

This rearrangement joins TRBV19 to TRBJ1-1; D ambiguous. Germline CDR1 LNHDA, CDR2 SQIVND (reference sequence). The CDR3 covers 12 residues. V gave up 9 bases and J gave up 1 base, with 9 bases separating them. CDR3: CASLRENTEAFF. CDR3 nucleotides: TGTGCCAGCTTACGGGAGAACACTGAAGCTTTCTTT.

V and J are TRBV27 and TRBJ2-7; tentative D call: TRBD1 (5 bases). CDR1 and CDR2 from the germline V gene are MNHEY and SMNVEV (reference sequence). CDR3 size: 13 residues. Between the trimmed V and J ends, which lost 5 bases and 1 base, there was a span of 9 bases. The chain's CDR3 is CASSPQVSYEQYF. The CDR3 coding sequence is TGTGCCAGCAGTCCACAGGTTTCCTACGAGCAGTACTTC.

V usage is TRBV29-1 and J usage is TRBJ2-2; D possibly corresponds to TRBD1 (6 bases). The CDR3 totals 11 residues. V was shortened by 6 bases and J by 5 bases, with 7 bases between the two germline ends. CDR1 and CDR2 (germline): SQVTM, ANQGSEA. In DNA form, the CDR3 reads TGCAGCGTGCAGGGGACCGGGGAGCTGTTTTTT. This encodes CSVQGTGELFF.

The genes are TRBV7-3 and TRBJ1-1, with D possibly matching TRBD1 (6 bases). The length of the CDR3 is 14 residues. Trimming took off 6 bases at V and 3 bases at J, with 14 bases between the two ends. Germline V gene sequence: CDR1 SGHTA, CDR2 FQGTGA. CDR3 DNA: TGTGCCAGCAGTGTACTTCAGGGGTACACTGAAGCTTTCTTT. Residues: CASSVLQGYTEAFF.

The chain employs TRBV6-1 and TRBJ2-7, with a tentative D call TRBD2 (6 bases). The V end lost 8 bases, the J end lost 6 bases, and 17 bases lay between the germline ends. The length of the CDR3 is 13 residues. Germline loops: CDR1 MNHNS, CDR2 SASEGT. The CDR3, as DNA: TGTGCCAGCCAAGTACCAGGGAGGAGCGAGCAGTACTTC. Translating it yields CASQVPGRSEQYF.

The chain's CDR3 is CASSRTVGGGYTF. The DNA for the CDR3 is TGTGCCAGCAGCCGGACAGTAGGAGGTGGCTACACCTTC. The V call is TRBV14, the J call TRBJ1-2; possibly TRBD1 for D (6 bases). The germline V and J ends were trimmed by 4 bases and 7 bases, with 13 bases remaining between them. The CDR3 is 13 amino acids. CDR1 and CDR2 from the germline V gene are SGHDN and FVKESK.

The chain links TRBV11-3 to TRBJ2-1; a weak D match, TRBD2 (6 bases). The V end was cut by 11 bases, the J end by 2 bases, with 13 bases between. The V gene's germline CDR1 is SGHNT and CDR2 YENEEA. This CDR3 contains 13 residues. The CDR3 nucleotides read TGTGCCTCACGGGACTCCACCTACAATGAGCAGTTCTTC. It is translated as CASRDSTYNEQFF.

The chain recombines TRBV7-2 with TRBJ1-5; D unclear. The CDR3 spans 15 residues. The germline CDR1 and CDR2 sequences are SGHTA and FQGNSA. Trimming removed 4 bases from V and 3 bases from J, with 13 bases in between. The CDR3 is CASSSSGAFNQPQHF. DNA for the CDR3: TGTGCCAGCAGCTCCTCTGGAGCGTTCAATCAGCCCCAGCATTTT.

The count of this clone is one. The chain uses TRBV4-2 and TRBJ2-7, with D possibly TRBD1 on 5 matching bases. Looked up from germline, CDR1 is LGHNA and CDR2 is YNFKEQ. The CDR3 has 16 amino acids. Trimming removed 0 bases at V and 2 bases at J, with 14 bases between. In DNA, the CDR3 is TGTGCCAGCAGCCAAGACGGAACAGGTGGGGCCTACGAGCAGTACTTC. Residues: CASSQDGTGGAYEQYF.

V and J are TRBV19 and TRBJ2-7; TRBD2 aligns across 8 bases. The germline CDR1 and CDR2 sequences are LNHDA and SQIVND (reference sequence). This CDR3 region has 11 residues. CDR3 loop: CSAGDYYEQYF. The DNA for the CDR3 is TGTTCAGCGGGGGATTACTACGAGCAGTACTTC. The variable domain in full, with the rest retrieved from reference TRBV19 and TRBJ2-7, is DGGITQSPKYLFRKEGQNVTLSCEQNLNHDAMYWYRQDPGQGLRLIYYSQIVNDFQKGDIAEGYSVSREKKESFPLTVTSAQKNPTAFYLCSAGDYYEQYFGPGTRLTVT.

V gene TRBV7-8 combines with J gene TRBJ1-6, with 9 bases lining up with TRBD1. The J segment lost 10 bases and the V segment lost 0 bases, leaving 7 bases of the junction unmatched. This CDR3 contains 16 residues. The germline CDR1 and CDR2 sequences are SGHVS and FQNEAQ. CDR3 loop: CASSLAGQGLGSPLHF. The CDR3 nucleotides read TGTGCCAGCAGCTTAGCGGGACAGGGTCTGGGATCACCCCTCCACTTT.

CDR3 sequence reads: CSAVGRSGTEAFF. The DNA for the CDR3 is TGCAGCGCTGTAGGGAGGTCAGGCACTGAAGCTTTCTTT. This chain links TRBV29-1 with TRBJ1-1; D not certain. Germline V lookup: CDR1 SQVTM, CDR2 ANQGSEA. The V gene lost 7 bases and the J gene lost 4 bases, with 16 bases spanning the gap. The CDR3 length is 13 residues.

A single count supports this clone. The chain uses TRBV7-9 and TRBJ1-1; 10 bases are shared with TRBD1. The CDR3 consists of 17 residues. Unmatched junction bases numbered 9, after V lost 5 bases and J lost 0 bases. Per germline, CDR1 SEHNR and CDR2 FQNEAQ (reference sequence). This CDR3 is CASSPNRGQGLNTEAFF. The CDR3 DNA sequence: TGTGCCAGCAGCCCGAACAGGGGACAGGGGTTGAACACTGAAGCTTTCTTT. The entire variable domain, with the rest obtained from reference TRBV7-9 and TRBJ1-1, is as follows: DTGVSQNPRHKITKRGQNVTFRCDPISEHNRLYWYRQTLGQGPEFLTYFQNEAQLEKSRLLSDRFSAERPKGSFSTLEIQRTEQGDSAMYLCASSPNRGQGLNTEAFFGQGTRLTVV.